Reported below is one TCR beta chain. Its antigen is not known. Libraries were prepared by immunoSEQ multiplex PCR; TCRdb keeps only in-frame clonotypes and omits some of them. The sample yields more than 80,000 clones, approximately 91% seen once. The data derive from a study of T cell responses to AZD1222 COVID-19 vaccine. This CDR3 region has 14 residues. V was clipped by 3 bases and J by 0 bases; unmatched bases: 2. Germline V CDR1 and CDR2: LGHNA, YSLEER. The study's findings and limits: In a largely white British group with more females than males, clonal diversity was possibly underestimated. Repertoire sampling happened only post peak T cell response. Spike-wide coverage was observed for vaccine-associated CD4 TCRs, with dominant responses at 160-218 and 743-854.

The TCR sequence derives from an adult in good health. The chain employs TRBV4-3 and TRBJ2-7, with 7 bases fitting TRBD1. Sample: peripheral blood, taken on day 0 of AZD1222 vaccination. CDR3 in amino acids: CASSQDRSSYEQYF. CDR3 coding DNA: TGCGCCAGCAGCCAGGACAGGAGCTCCTACGAGCAGTACTTC.